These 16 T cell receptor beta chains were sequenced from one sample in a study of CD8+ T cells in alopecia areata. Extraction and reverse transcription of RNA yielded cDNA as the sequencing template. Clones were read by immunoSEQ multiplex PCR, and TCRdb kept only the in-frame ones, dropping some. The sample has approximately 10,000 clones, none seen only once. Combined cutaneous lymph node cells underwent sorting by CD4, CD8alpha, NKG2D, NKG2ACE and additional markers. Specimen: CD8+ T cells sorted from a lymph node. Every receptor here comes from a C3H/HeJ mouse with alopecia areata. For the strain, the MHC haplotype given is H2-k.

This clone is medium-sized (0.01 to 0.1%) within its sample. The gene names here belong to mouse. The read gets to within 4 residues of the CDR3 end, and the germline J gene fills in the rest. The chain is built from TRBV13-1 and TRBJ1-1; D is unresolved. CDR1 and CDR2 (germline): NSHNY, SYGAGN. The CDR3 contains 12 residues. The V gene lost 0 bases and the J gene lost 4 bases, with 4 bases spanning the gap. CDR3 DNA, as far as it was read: TGTGCCAGCAGTGATGCCATCACA. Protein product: CASSDAIT. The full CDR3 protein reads CASSDAITEVFF.

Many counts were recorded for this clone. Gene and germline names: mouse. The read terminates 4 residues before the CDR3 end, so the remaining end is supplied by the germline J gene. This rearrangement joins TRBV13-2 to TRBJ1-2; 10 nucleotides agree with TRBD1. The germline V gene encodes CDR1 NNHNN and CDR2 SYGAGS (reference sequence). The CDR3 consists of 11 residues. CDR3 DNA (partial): TGTGCCACCGGGACAGGGGTC. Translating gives CATGTGV. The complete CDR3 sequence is CATGTGVDYTF.

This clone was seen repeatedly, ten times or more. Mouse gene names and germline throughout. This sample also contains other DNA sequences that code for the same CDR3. The sequenced CDR3 bases are TGTGCCAGCAGTGATTTGGGGGGGAACTATGCT. Translation gives CASSDLGGNYA. The full-length CDR3 reads as CASSDLGGNYAEQFF. This chain links TRBV13-3 with TRBJ2-1; TRBD2 matches at 8 bases. From the germline J gene comes the end of the CDR3, since the read stops 4 residues before it. With V trimmed by 1 base and J by 1 base, 1 base remained unmatched. The CDR3 runs 15 residues. CDR1 is NNHDY, CDR2 SYVADS, per germline.

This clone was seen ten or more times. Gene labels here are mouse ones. This chain's CDR3 is CASSTSAETLYF. CDR3 DNA, as far as it was read: TGTGCCAGCAGTACTAGTGCAGAA. V is TRBV13-1 and J is TRBJ2-3, with no clear D. The CDR3 end falls 4 residues outside the read, so it is completed with the germline J gene. Germline V lookup: CDR1 NSHNY, CDR2 SYGAGN. The CDR3 has 12 residues. Trimming removed 4 bases at V and 0 bases at J, with 3 bases between.

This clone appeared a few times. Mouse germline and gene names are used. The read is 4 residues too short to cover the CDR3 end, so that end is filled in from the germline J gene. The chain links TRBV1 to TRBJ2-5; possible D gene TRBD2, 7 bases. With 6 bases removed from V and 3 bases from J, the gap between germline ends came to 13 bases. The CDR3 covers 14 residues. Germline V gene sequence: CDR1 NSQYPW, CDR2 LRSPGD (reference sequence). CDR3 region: CTCSGGQRQDTQYF. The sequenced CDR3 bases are TGCACCTGCAGCGGGGGGCAGAGGCAAGAC.

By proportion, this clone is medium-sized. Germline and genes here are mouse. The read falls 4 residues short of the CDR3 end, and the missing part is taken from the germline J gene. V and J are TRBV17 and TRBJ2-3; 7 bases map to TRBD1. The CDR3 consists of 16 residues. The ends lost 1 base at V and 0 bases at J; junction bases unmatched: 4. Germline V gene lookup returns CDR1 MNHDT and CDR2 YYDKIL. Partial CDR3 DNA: TGTGCTAGCAGTAGAGTAGGGACAGCTAGTGCAGAA. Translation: CASSRVGTASAE. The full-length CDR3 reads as CASSRVGTASAETLYF.

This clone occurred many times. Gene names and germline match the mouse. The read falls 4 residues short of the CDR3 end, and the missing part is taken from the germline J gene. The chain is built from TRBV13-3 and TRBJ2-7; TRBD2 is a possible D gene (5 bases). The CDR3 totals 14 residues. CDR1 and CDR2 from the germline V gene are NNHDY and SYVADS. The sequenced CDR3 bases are TGTGCCAGCAGTGATGCAAACGTGGGGTAT. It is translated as CASSDANVGY. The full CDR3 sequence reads CASSDANVGYEQYF.

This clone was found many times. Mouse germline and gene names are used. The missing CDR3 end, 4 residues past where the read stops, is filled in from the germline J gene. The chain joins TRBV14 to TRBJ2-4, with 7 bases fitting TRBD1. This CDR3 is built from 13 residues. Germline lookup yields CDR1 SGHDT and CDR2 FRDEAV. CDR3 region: CASSPTGENTLYF. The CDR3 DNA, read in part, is TGTGCCAGCAGTCCTACAGGGGAAAAC. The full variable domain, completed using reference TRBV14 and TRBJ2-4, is EAGVTQSPRYAVLQEGQAVSFWCDPISGHDTLYWYQQPRDQGPQLLVYFRDEAVIDNSQLPSDRFSAVRPKGTNSTLKIQSAKQGDTATYLCASSPTGENTLYFGAGTRLSVL.

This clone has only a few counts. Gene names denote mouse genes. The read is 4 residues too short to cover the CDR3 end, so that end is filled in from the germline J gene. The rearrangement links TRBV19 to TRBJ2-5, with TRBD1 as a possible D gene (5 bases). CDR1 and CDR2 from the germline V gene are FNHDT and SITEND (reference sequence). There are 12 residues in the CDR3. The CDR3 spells CASSPRADTQYF. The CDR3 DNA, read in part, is TGTGCCAGCAGTCCCAGGGCAGAC.

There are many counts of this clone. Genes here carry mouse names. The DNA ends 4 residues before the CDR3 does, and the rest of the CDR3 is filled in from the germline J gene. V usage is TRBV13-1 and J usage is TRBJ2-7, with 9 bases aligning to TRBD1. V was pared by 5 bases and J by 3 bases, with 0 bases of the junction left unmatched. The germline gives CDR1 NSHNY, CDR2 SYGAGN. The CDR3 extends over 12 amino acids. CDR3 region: CASRTGGYEQYF. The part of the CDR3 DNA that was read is TGTGCCAGCAGGACAGGGGGCTAT.

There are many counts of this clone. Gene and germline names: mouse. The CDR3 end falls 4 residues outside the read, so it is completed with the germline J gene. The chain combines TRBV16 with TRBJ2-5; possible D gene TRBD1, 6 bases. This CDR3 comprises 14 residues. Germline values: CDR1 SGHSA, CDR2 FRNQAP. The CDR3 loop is CASSLGAGEDTQYF. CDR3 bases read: TGTGCAAGCAGCTTAGGGGCAGGGGAAGAC.

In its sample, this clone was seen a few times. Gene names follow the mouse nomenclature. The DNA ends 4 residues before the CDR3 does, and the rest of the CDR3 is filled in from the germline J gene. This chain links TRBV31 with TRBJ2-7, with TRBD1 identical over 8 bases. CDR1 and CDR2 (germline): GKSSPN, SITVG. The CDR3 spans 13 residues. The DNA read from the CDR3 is TGTGCCTGGAGTCCCCGACAGGGGTAT. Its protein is CAWSPRQGY. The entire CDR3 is CAWSPRQGYEQYF. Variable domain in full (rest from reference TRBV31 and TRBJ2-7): AQTIHQWPVAEIKAVGSPLSLGCTIKGKSSPNLYWYWQATGGTLQQLFYSITVGQVESVVQLNLSASRPKDDQFILSTEKLLLSHSGFYLCAWSPRQGYEQYFGPGTRLTVL.

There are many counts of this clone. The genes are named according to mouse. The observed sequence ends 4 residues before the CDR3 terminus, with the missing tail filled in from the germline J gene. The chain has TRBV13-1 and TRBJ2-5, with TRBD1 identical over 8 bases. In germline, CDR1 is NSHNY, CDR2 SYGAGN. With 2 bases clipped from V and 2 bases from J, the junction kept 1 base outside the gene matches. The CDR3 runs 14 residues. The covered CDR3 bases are TGTGCCAGCAGTGACAGGGGGCTCCAAGAC. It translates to CASSDRGLQD. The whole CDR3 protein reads CASSDRGLQDTQYF.

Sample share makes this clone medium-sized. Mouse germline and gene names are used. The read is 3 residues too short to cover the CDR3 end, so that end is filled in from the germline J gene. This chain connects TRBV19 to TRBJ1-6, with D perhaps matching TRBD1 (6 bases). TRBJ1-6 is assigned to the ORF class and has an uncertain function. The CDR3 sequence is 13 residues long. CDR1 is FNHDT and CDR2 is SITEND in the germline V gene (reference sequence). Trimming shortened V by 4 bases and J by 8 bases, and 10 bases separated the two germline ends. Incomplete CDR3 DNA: TGTGCCAGCAGTCACAGGGTGGATTCGCCC. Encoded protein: CASSHRVDSP. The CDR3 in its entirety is CASSHRVDSPLYF.

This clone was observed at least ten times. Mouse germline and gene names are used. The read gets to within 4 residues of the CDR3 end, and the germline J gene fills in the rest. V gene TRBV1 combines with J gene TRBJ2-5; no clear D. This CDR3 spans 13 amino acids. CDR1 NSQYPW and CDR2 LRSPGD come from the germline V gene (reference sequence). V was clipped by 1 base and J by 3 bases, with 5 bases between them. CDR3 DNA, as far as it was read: TGCACCTGCAGTGCAGTCAGACAAGAC. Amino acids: CTCSAVRQD. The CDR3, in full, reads CTCSAVRQDTQYF.

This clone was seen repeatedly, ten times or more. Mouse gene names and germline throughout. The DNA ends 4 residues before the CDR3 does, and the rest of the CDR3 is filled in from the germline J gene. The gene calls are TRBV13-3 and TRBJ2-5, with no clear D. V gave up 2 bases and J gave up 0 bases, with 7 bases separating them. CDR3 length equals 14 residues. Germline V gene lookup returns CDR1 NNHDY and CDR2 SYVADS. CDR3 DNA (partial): TGTGCCAGCAGTGAAAACTTTAACCAAGAC. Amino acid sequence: CASSENFNQD. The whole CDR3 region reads CASSENFNQDTQYF.